Below, 28 T cell receptor beta chains from the same sample are listed, as sequenced in a study of CD8 T cells in Susac syndrome. Reverse transcription of about 0.45 to 1 ug RNA was performed with random hexamers. TCRdb re-called the immunoSEQ multiplex PCR reads through MiXCR, storing one row per CDR3 protein. Seen here are approximately 200,000 distinct CDR3 sequences, 85% to 95% observed once, and the top ten hold approximately 0.082%. What was sequenced was CD4+ T cells from PBMCs. The origin of the receptors is a human donor with multiple sclerosis.

This chain joins TRBV20-1 and TRBJ2-5; D is tentatively TRBD1 or TRBD2 (5 bases each). Trimming shortened V by 3 bases and J by 5 bases, and 16 bases separated the two germline ends. There are 14 residues in the CDR3. Germline lookup yields CDR1 DFQATT and CDR2 SNEGSKA (reference sequence). The CDR3 DNA follows: TGCAGTGCTAGGTCCGGGACCCCGAGGGAGACCCAGTACTTC. Protein: CSARSGTPRETQYF.

The J gene is TRBJ1-5, the V gene TRBV7-9; D is unresolved. Trimming left V 3 bases short and J 1 base short, with 4 bases between. The CDR3 has 13 residues. Germline V CDR1 and CDR2: SEHNR, FQNEAQ (reference sequence). This CDR3 reads CASSFISNQPQHF. CDR3 nucleotides: TGTGCCAGCAGCTTCATCAGCAATCAGCCCCAGCATTTT.

The chain combines TRBV5-4 with TRBJ2-3, with 8 bases aligning to TRBD2. J gave up 5 bases and V 4 bases, and 6 bases lay outside the gene matches. The germline CDR1 and CDR2 sequences are SGHNT and YYREEE (reference sequence). The CDR3 totals 14 residues. For the CDR3, the DNA is TGTGCCAGCAGCATTAGCGGGGTGGGAGATACGCAGTATTTT. Amino acids: CASSISGVGDTQYF.

V usage is TRBV7-6 and J usage is TRBJ2-3; D tentatively fits TRBD1 or TRBD2 (6 bases each). The V gene lost 5 bases and the J gene lost 2 bases, with 14 bases spanning the gap. This CDR3 region has 15 residues. CDR1 is SGHVS, CDR2 FNYEAQ, per germline. The CDR3 DNA sequence: TGTGCCAGCAGCGGGGGGAACAGGGTCACAGATACGCAGTATTTT. Translated, it gives CASSGGNRVTDTQYF. The full variable domain, rest sourced from reference TRBV7-6 and TRBJ2-3, is GAGVSQSPRYKVTKRGQDVALRCDPISGHVSLYWYRQALGQGPEFLTYFNYEAQQDKSGLPNDRFSAERPEGSISTLTIQRTEQRDSAMYRCASSGGNRVTDTQYFGPGTRLTVL.

The chain joins TRBV7-2 to TRBJ2-1; 11 bases are shared with TRBD2. Germline V gene lookup returns CDR1 SGHTA and CDR2 FQGNSA. The junction had 5 bases not matched to a gene; V was cut back by 5 bases and J by 2 bases. This CDR3 has 16 amino acids. The CDR3 nucleotides are TGTGCCAGCAGCATCCAGACTAGCGGGGCCTACAATGAGCAGTTCTTC. Protein product: CASSIQTSGAYNEQFF.

This rearrangement joins TRBV6-1 to TRBJ2-7; 7 nucleotides agree with TRBD2. The CDR3 covers 16 residues. With V trimmed by 5 bases and J by 0 bases, 10 bases remained unmatched. Germline values: CDR1 MNHNS, CDR2 SASEGT. CDR3 sequence: CASSRRWRGNSYEQYV. Here the CDR3 DNA reads TGTGCCAGCAGTCGCCGGTGGCGGGGGAACTCCTACGAGCAGTACGTC.

The V gene is TRBV5-4, the J gene TRBJ2-2; 10 bases fit TRBD1. J was trimmed by 6 bases and V by 4 bases; bases with no gene match: 15. The CDR3 totals 18 residues. Germline loops: CDR1 SGHNT, CDR2 YYREEE (reference sequence). The CDR3 loop reads CASSPVPGQGMEAGELFF. The CDR3 nucleotides are TGTGCCAGCAGCCCCGTCCCGGGACAGGGGATGGAAGCCGGGGAGCTGTTTTTT.

The CDR3 bases are TGTGCCAGCACCGGACAGGGGGAGAATGAGCAGTTCTTC. Translated, it gives CASTGQGENEQFF. The chain couples TRBV5-4 to TRBJ2-1, with 10 bases matching TRBD1. Germline V lookup: CDR1 SGHNT, CDR2 YYREEE (reference sequence). The ends lost 6 bases at V and 7 bases at J; junction bases unmatched: 4. The CDR3 is made up of 13 amino acids.

The chain has TRBV30 and TRBJ2-5; perhaps TRBD2 as D (5 bases). V lost 1 base, J lost 5 bases, and 14 bases lay in between. Germline CDR1 and CDR2: GTSNPN and SVGIG (reference sequence). The CDR3 totals 14 residues. The CDR3 spells CAWSGRTGRETQYF. The CDR3 DNA reads TGTGCCTGGAGTGGGAGGACGGGAAGGGAGACCCAGTACTTC.

The chain combines TRBV7-8 with TRBJ2-1, with D uncertain. The germline gives CDR1 SGHVS, CDR2 FQNEAQ. V lost 6 bases and J 6 bases, leaving 6 bases between the germline ends. CDR3 size: 11 residues. The CDR3 DNA sequence: TGTGCCAGCAGGAGAAGCAATGAGCAGTTCTTC. Residues: CASRRSNEQFF.

This chain connects TRBV12-3 or TRBV12-4 to TRBJ1-1; tentative D call: TRBD1 (6 bases). CDR3 length equals 15 residues. Trimming removed 5 bases from V and 8 bases from J, with 21 bases in between. CDR3: CASSPVSGVGSEAFF. The CDR3 bases are TGTGCCAGCAGTCCAGTCTCAGGGGTCGGATCCGAAGCTTTCTTT.

The chain has TRBV25-1 and TRBJ2-3, with D unresolved. Germline values: CDR1 MGHDK, CDR2 SYGVNS. The CDR3 consists of 14 residues. V shed 8 bases and J shed 5 bases, with 17 bases lying between them. CDR3 DNA sequence: TGTGCCAGCGAGACTCCGATGTATGGAGATACGCAGTATTTT. This sequence encodes CASETPMYGDTQYF.

The chain uses TRBV3-1 and TRBJ2-1; D possibly corresponds to TRBD2 (5 bases). V was trimmed by 4 bases and J by 10 bases, leaving 11 bases between them. Germline lookup yields CDR1 LGHDT and CDR2 YNNKEL (reference sequence). The CDR3 has 12 amino acids. CDR3 DNA: TGTGCCAGCAGCCTCCTTCGGGGAGAGCAGTTCTTC. Translating gives CASSLLRGEQFF.

V usage is TRBV20-1 and J usage is TRBJ2-1, with 8 bases matching TRBD1. The V gene's germline CDR1 is DFQATT and CDR2 SNEGSKA (reference sequence). Trimming removed 6 bases from V and 0 bases from J; junction bases left unmatched: 10. CDR3 length: 16 residues. CDR3 sequence (DNA): TGCAGTGCGACGGACAGGGCCATCAGCTCCTACAATGAGCAGTTCTTC. It is translated as CSATDRAISSYNEQFF.

The chain is built from TRBV11-2 and TRBJ2-3; D is perhaps TRBD2 (5 bases). This CDR3 is 14 amino acids long. Trimming left V 5 bases short and J 4 bases short, with 13 bases between. CDR1 SGHAT and CDR2 FQNNGV come from the germline V gene. The CDR3 protein is CASSLPIASDTQYF. The CDR3 DNA is TGTGCCAGCAGCCTCCCAATAGCGTCAGATACGCAGTATTTT.

The gene calls are TRBV9 and TRBJ1-4; D possibly corresponds to TRBD1 (5 bases). V lost 0 bases and J 6 bases, leaving 12 bases between the germline ends. Looked up from germline, CDR1 is SGDLS and CDR2 is YYNGEE. The CDR3 has 15 amino acids. CDR3 protein: CASSVGQGIYEKLFF. In DNA, the CDR3 is TGTGCCAGCAGCGTAGGTCAGGGAATATATGAAAAACTGTTTTTT. Full variable domain (missing parts from reference TRBV9 and TRBJ1-4): DSGVTQTPKHLITATGQRVTLRCSPRSGDLSVYWYQQSLDQGLQFLIQYYNGEERAKGNILERFSAQQFPDLHSELNLSSLELGDSALYFCASSVGQGIYEKLFFGSGTQLSVL.

The chain employs TRBV20-1 and TRBJ2-3; TRBD2 agrees at 12 bases. The CDR3 length is 18 residues. The germline V gene encodes CDR1 DFQATT and CDR2 SNEGSKA (reference sequence). V lost 1 base, J lost 4 bases, and 12 bases stayed unmatched. CDR3 sequence: CSARGVTSGGAGADTQYF. For the CDR3, the DNA is TGCAGTGCTAGAGGGGTGACTAGCGGGGGTGCTGGCGCAGATACGCAGTATTTT.

In this sample, this clonotype turned up once. The chain joins TRBV20-1 to TRBJ2-7; TRBD2 matches at 7 bases. V lost 3 bases and J lost 3; bases outside the gene matches: 2. Germline values: CDR1 DFQATT, CDR2 SNEGSKA (reference sequence). CDR3 size: 12 residues. CDR3 residues: CSASGTIYEQYF. In DNA, the CDR3 is TGCAGTGCTAGTGGGACTATCTACGAGCAGTACTTC.

This clonotype was detected once. The gene calls are TRBV9 and TRBJ2-6; the D gene is possibly TRBD2 (5 bases). Per the germline V gene, CDR1 is SGDLS and CDR2 is YYNGEE. Trimming took 3 bases from V and 2 from J, leaving 9 bases between them. CDR3 length: 15 residues. CDR3 sequence reads: CASSGLGAGANVLTF. The CDR3 DNA is TGTGCCAGCAGCGGACTGGGAGCTGGGGCCAACGTCCTGACTTTC.

The chain carries TRBV3-1 and TRBJ2-5, with TRBD1 identical over 7 bases. V lost 0 bases to trimming and J lost 0 bases; unmatched junction nucleotides: 1. The germline gives CDR1 LGHDT, CDR2 YNNKEL (reference sequence). The CDR3 runs to 15 residues. The CDR3 DNA follows: TGTGCCAGCAGCCAAGAGGGACAGTACCAAGAGACCCAGTACTTC. Its translation: CASSQEGQYQETQYF.

The rearrangement uses TRBV30 and TRBJ2-3; tentative D call: TRBD2 (5 bases). Germline loops: CDR1 GTSNPN, CDR2 SVGIG (reference sequence). The V gene lost 1 base and the J gene lost 5 bases, with 10 bases spanning the gap. The CDR3 totals 13 residues. CDR3 in amino acids: CAWSGPGVDTQYF. CDR3 bases: TGTGCCTGGAGTGGCCCCGGGGTAGATACGCAGTATTTT.

This clonotype was seen just once. This rearrangement joins TRBV5-1 to TRBJ1-2; 9 bases agree with TRBD1. The CDR3 has 16 residues. CDR1 and CDR2 (germline): SGHRS, YFSETQ. The V segment lost 2 bases and the J segment 11 bases; nucleotides outside the gene matches: 16. CDR3 in amino acids: CASSLSGDRAGLRYTF. In DNA, the CDR3 is TGCGCCAGCAGCTTATCCGGGGACAGGGCAGGTTTGAGGTACACCTTC.

V gene TRBV29-1 combines with J gene TRBJ2-1; 12 bases line up with TRBD1. CDR3 length equals 14 residues. V lost 4 bases to trimming and J lost 6 bases; unmatched junction nucleotides: 4. Germline loops: CDR1 SQVTM, CDR2 ANQGSEA. The CDR3 region is CSVARDRGLNEQFF. Here the CDR3 DNA reads TGCAGCGTTGCCCGGGACAGGGGGCTCAATGAGCAGTTCTTC.

This clonotype was seen once. This chain joins TRBV2 and TRBJ1-5; D call uncertain. The V end lost 6 bases, the J end lost 1 base, and 19 bases lay between the germline ends. The CDR3 extends over 17 amino acids. Germline V gene sequence: CDR1 SNHLY, CDR2 FYNNEI. The CDR3 DNA reads as TGTGCCAGCAGCGCCGAACACCCGACCATCAGCAATCAGCCCCAGCATTTT. It translates to CASSAEHPTISNQPQHF. The whole variable domain, filled in from reference TRBV2 and TRBJ1-5, reads EPEVTQTPSHQVTQMGQEVILRCVPISNHLYFYWYRQILGQKVEFLVSFYNNEISEKSEIFDDQFSVERPDGSNFTLKIRSTKLEDSAMYFCASSAEHPTISNQPQHFGDGTRLSIL.

This chain uses TRBV9 with TRBJ2-1; D perhaps matches TRBD1 (6 bases). Trimming took off 0 bases at V and 9 bases at J, with 10 bases between the two ends. Germline-derived CDR1 and CDR2 are SGDLS and YYNGEE. The CDR3 spans 13 residues. The CDR3 nucleotides read TGTGCCAGCAGCGTAGTCAGGGGTACTGAGCAGTTCTTC. It is translated as CASSVVRGTEQFF.

J is TRBJ2-1 and V is TRBV20-1, with 9 bases matching TRBD2. This CDR3 contains 16 residues. The germline V gene has CDR1 DFQATT and CDR2 SNEGSKA (reference sequence). V lost 6 bases to trimming and J lost 0 bases; unmatched junction nucleotides: 9. The DNA for the CDR3 is TGCAGTGCCAGTCGAGCGGGGGGTACCTCCTACAATGAGCAGTTCTTC. Protein sequence: CSASRAGGTSYNEQFF.

The chain couples TRBV10-3 to TRBJ2-7, with TRBD1 identical over 7 bases. The CDR3 sequence is 14 residues long. With V trimmed by 6 bases and J by 3 bases, 8 bases remained unmatched. Germline V lookup: CDR1 ENHRY, CDR2 SYGVKD. In nucleotides, the CDR3 is TGTGCCATCAGGGGGGACAGCGACAGCTACGAGCAGTACTTC. This codes for CAIRGDSDSYEQYF.

J is TRBJ2-1 and V is TRBV29-1; 8 bases agree with TRBD1. V was clipped by 8 bases and J by 3 bases; unmatched bases: 9. Per germline, CDR1 SQVTM and CDR2 ANQGSEA. The CDR3 is 14 amino acids. This chain's CDR3 is CSLRGTGRYNEQFF. CDR3 bases: TGCAGCCTGAGGGGGACAGGCCGCTACAATGAGCAGTTCTTC.